The 23 T cell receptor beta chains below come from one sample, sequenced in a study of T cell repertoires in cytomegalovirus infection. MiXCR, run by TCRdb on the reads, gives a single entry per CDR3 protein. The sample consists of about 530,000 distinct CDR3 sequences, about 30% of them appearing once. Sequenced input: PBMCs. The source of these receptors is a human donor in good health (CMV status not recorded). Some clones in this sample may be carry-over from other donors' samples.

This clonotype was recorded many times. V gene TRBV7-6 combines with J gene TRBJ1-1; D not resolved. Germline V CDR1 and CDR2: SGHVS, FNYEAQ. V was cut by 1 base and J by 0 bases, with 15 bases left in between. There are 17 residues in the CDR3. The CDR3 coding sequence is TGTGCCAGCAGCTTAGGGCCAAAGACCTCGTTGAACACTGAAGCTTTCTTT. Its translation: CASSLGPKTSLNTEAFF.

This clonotype was recorded many times. The chain carries TRBV7-2 and TRBJ1-1; maybe TRBD1 (5 bases). Germline V gene data show CDR1 as SGHTA and CDR2 as FQGNSA. The germline V and J ends were trimmed by 4 bases and 4 bases, with 13 bases remaining between them. The CDR3 totals 14 residues. In DNA form, the CDR3 reads TGTGCCAGCAGCTCCTGGGGGGGAAGCACTGAAGCTTTCTTT. This sequence encodes CASSSWGGSTEAFF.

This clonotype was detected many times. This sequence joins TRBV7-2 and TRBJ1-5; TRBD1 matches 10 bases. The V gene's germline CDR1 is SGHTA and CDR2 FQGNSA. V dropped 1 base and J dropped 6; count of bases not matched to a gene: 3. This CDR3 comprises 15 residues. CDR3 nucleotides: TGTGCCAGCAGCTTAGAGGGACAGGGGATTCAGCCCCAGCATTTT. Its protein product is CASSLEGQGIQPQHF.

This clonotype was counted ten times or more. This chain joins TRBV18 and TRBJ1-1, with D unclear. From germline, CDR1 is KGHSH and CDR2 LQKENI. There are 12 residues in the CDR3. The V gene lost 3 bases and the J gene lost 2 bases, with 4 bases spanning the gap. Written as DNA, the CDR3 is TGTGCCAGCTCACCGACTAACACTGAAGCTTTCTTT. Residues: CASSPTNTEAFF.

The J gene is TRBJ1-3, the V gene TRBV9; no clear D. Germline lookup yields CDR1 SGDLS and CDR2 YYNGEE. There are 14 residues in the CDR3. V lost 6 bases, J lost 0 bases, and 10 bases lay in between. The CDR3 nucleotides read TGTGCCAGCAAAGACGGTGACTCTGGAAACACCATATATTTT. This translates into CASKDGDSGNTIYF. Together with reference TRBV9 and TRBJ1-3, the CDR3 gives the full variable domain: DSGVTQTPKHLITATGQRVTLRCSPRSGDLSVYWYQQSLDQGLQFLIQYYNGEERAKGNILERFSAQQFPDLHSELNLSSLELGDSALYFCASKDGDSGNTIYFGEGSWLTVV.

This clonotype was found a few times. Written as DNA, the CDR3 is TGTGCCAGCAGTTTCTCTGGGACTAGCGGCACAGATACGCAGTATTTT. Encoded protein: CASSFSGTSGTDTQYF. This chain uses TRBV12-3 or TRBV12-4 with TRBJ2-3, with 10 bases fitting TRBD2. The junction had 4 bases not matched to a gene; V was cut back by 3 bases and J by 1 base. CDR3 length: 16 amino acids.

The chain combines TRBV12-3 or TRBV12-4 with TRBJ2-1; no clear D. This CDR3 contains 16 residues. The germline V and J ends were trimmed by 6 bases and 0 bases, with 15 bases remaining between them. The CDR3 loop reads CASSRSISHSYNEQFF. The CDR3 nucleotides are TGTGCCAGCAGCCGGAGCATCTCCCACTCCTACAATGAGCAGTTCTTC.

The J gene is TRBJ2-2, the V gene TRBV6-2 or TRBV6-3, with no clear D. Deletions cut 5 bases from V and 0 bases from J, with 19 bases between. The germline CDR1 and CDR2 sequences are MNHEY and SVGEGT. The CDR3 extends over 18 amino acids. The CDR3, as DNA: TGTGCCAGCAGTGCCCCCTCCCAACCTGAGGCGAACACCGGGGAGCTGTTTTTT. This gives the protein CASSAPSQPEANTGELFF.

This clonotype appeared many times. The chain is built from TRBV27 and TRBJ1-2; the D gene is possibly TRBD1 (6 bases). V was shortened by 4 bases and J by 8 bases, with 17 bases between the two germline ends. Germline V CDR1 and CDR2: MNHEY, SMNVEV (reference sequence). The CDR3 extends over 14 amino acids. In nucleotides, the CDR3 is TGTGCCAGCAGTTCTTCCGGGACAAGTCACGGCTACACCTTC. Encoded protein: CASSSSGTSHGYTF.

The chain recombines TRBV24-1 with TRBJ2-7; 7 nucleotides match TRBD2. Germline trimming cut 6 bases from V and 1 base from J; bases unmatched to any gene: 5. There are 14 residues in the CDR3. Germline V gene lookup returns CDR1 KGHDR and CDR2 SFDVKD. The CDR3 spells CATSSSGRSYEQYF. The CDR3 DNA is TGTGCCACCAGTTCTAGCGGACGTTCCTACGAGCAGTACTTC.

This clonotype was counted a few times. The chain has TRBV2 and TRBJ2-5, with 12 bases that match TRBD2. J lost 6 bases, V lost 3 bases, and 2 bases had no gene match. CDR1 and CDR2 from the germline V gene are SNHLY and FYNNEI. The CDR3 totals 14 residues. CDR3 sequence: CASSETSGRQTQYF. The DNA for the CDR3 is TGTGCCAGCAGTGAGACTAGCGGGAGACAGACCCAGTACTTC.

The V and J genes are TRBV7-9 and TRBJ1-4; D uncertain. The length of the CDR3 is 14 residues. The V end was cut by 5 bases, the J end by 7 bases, with 14 bases between. Germline assignment: CDR1 SEHNR and CDR2 FQNEAQ (reference sequence). The CDR3 sequence is CASSIVGMGEKLFF. The DNA for the CDR3 is TGTGCCAGCAGCATCGTGGGGATGGGTGAAAAACTGTTTTTT.

This clonotype was recorded many times. The J gene is TRBJ2-7, the V gene TRBV7-8; D possibly uses TRBD1 or TRBD2 (5 bases each). Germline V gene sequence: CDR1 SGHVS, CDR2 FQNEAQ. The germline V and J ends were trimmed by 3 bases and 6 bases, with 24 bases remaining between them. CDR3 length: 17 residues. The CDR3 sequence: CASSLIPAGAIFVEQYF. The CDR3 nucleotides read TGTGCCAGCAGCTTGATCCCCGCCGGGGCAATCTTTGTCGAGCAGTACTTC.

The chain has TRBV29-1 and TRBJ1-2; TRBD1 matches 8 bases. The CDR3 totals 17 residues. Germline values: CDR1 SQVTM, CDR2 ANQGSEA. Trimming took 0 bases from V and 0 from J; bases not matched to a gene: 9. The CDR3 nucleotides read TGCAGCGTTGAAGATCTTCGGACAGGGTTAGCTAACTATGGCTACACCTTC. Protein: CSVEDLRTGLANYGYTF.

CDR3 in DNA: TGTGCTAGTGGTCCAGACAGCCAAGAGACCCAGTACTTC. Translated, it gives CASGPDSQETQYF. The rearrangement joins TRBV12-5 to TRBJ2-5; maybe TRBD1 (5 bases). Looked up from germline, CDR1 is LGHNT and CDR2 is FRNRAP. V was trimmed by 5 bases and J by 1 base, leaving 8 bases between them. The length of the CDR3 is 13 residues.

Only a few counts were recorded for this clonotype. The chain employs TRBV6-1 and TRBJ2-3, with TRBD2 identical over 11 bases. Germline V lookup: CDR1 MNHNS, CDR2 SASEGT. This CDR3 is 15 amino acids long. V trimming: 6 bases; J trimming: 4 bases; junction bases outside the gene matches: 6. CDR3 region: CASRDSGRGADTQYF. As DNA, the CDR3 is TGTGCCAGCAGGGATAGCGGGAGGGGGGCAGATACGCAGTATTTT.

J is TRBJ2-3 and V is TRBV7-2; 9 nucleotides align to TRBD2. The V gene's germline CDR1 is SGHTA and CDR2 FQGNSA. The CDR3 spans 15 residues. With V trimmed by 1 base and J by 4 bases, 3 bases remained unmatched. As DNA, the CDR3 is TGTGCCAGCAGCTTAGGGGGACTAGCTTCAGATACGCAGTATTTT. As protein: CASSLGGLASDTQYF.

The chain recombines TRBV6-2 or TRBV6-3 with TRBJ1-5; D is ambiguous. Trimming removed 0 bases from V and 14 bases from J, with 11 bases in between. There are 12 residues in the CDR3. Per germline, CDR1 MNHEY and CDR2 SVGEGT. CDR3 residues: CASSYSDRDKHF. CDR3 nucleotide sequence: TGTGCCAGCAGTTACTCGGATCGGGATAAGCATTTT.

This clonotype appeared many times. This rearrangement joins TRBV24-1 to TRBJ2-1; TRBD2 matches at 7 bases. CDR1 is KGHDR and CDR2 is SFDVKD in the germline V gene. The CDR3 runs to 19 residues. V shed 4 bases, J shed 0 bases, and the junction held 14 bases outside the gene matches. The CDR3 reads CATSDSALGRGSSYNEQFF. CDR3 bases: TGTGCCACCAGTGACTCGGCCCTTGGGCGGGGGAGCTCCTACAATGAGCAGTTCTTC.

The table lists this clonotype with many counts. The chain uses TRBV7-2 and TRBJ1-2; 8 nucleotides match TRBD1. The CDR3 loop spans 16 amino acids. Germline assignment: CDR1 SGHTA and CDR2 FQGNSA. V was pared by 6 bases and J by 4 bases, with 13 bases of the junction left unmatched. The CDR3 DNA reads as TGTGCCAGCAGTGCTGGCAGGGGGCTGAGGCCCTATGGCTACACCTTC. As protein: CASSAGRGLRPYGYTF. The variable domain in full, completed from reference TRBV7-2 and TRBJ1-2, reads GAGVSQSPSNKVTEKGKDVELRCDPISGHTALYWYRQSLGQGLEFLIYFQGNSAPDKSGLPSDRFSAERTGGSVSTLTIQRTQQEDSAVYLCASSAGRGLRPYGYTFGSGTRLTVV.

Concerning this clonotype itself: A read error may explain this, as a much larger clone is one base away. The chain recombines TRBV7-9 with TRBJ1-6, with D uncertain. Germline V gene lookup returns CDR1 SEHNR and CDR2 FQNEAQ (reference sequence). This CDR3 region has 11 residues. Trimming left V 2 bases short and J 8 bases short, with 1 base between. The CDR3, as DNA: TGTGCCAGCAGCTTATATTCACCCCTCCACTTT. Its translation is CASSLYSPLHF.

The V call is TRBV6-6, the J call TRBJ1-1; no firm D call. V lost 6 bases, J lost 0 bases, and 11 bases lay in between. The CDR3 spans 14 residues. CDR1 and CDR2 from the germline V gene are MNHNY and SVGAGI (reference sequence). As DNA, the CDR3 is TGTGCCAGCAGCTACGACACGATGAACACTGAAGCTTTCTTT. Residues: CASSYDTMNTEAFF.

This clonotype was seen at least ten times. V and J are TRBV12-3 or TRBV12-4 and TRBJ1-5; 8 bases are a match to TRBD1. With 4 bases clipped from V and 6 bases from J, the junction kept 11 bases outside the gene matches. CDR3 size: 16 residues. The CDR3 loop reads CASSSPDRAASQPQHF. In DNA, the CDR3 is TGTGCCAGCAGTTCACCGGACAGGGCTGCAAGTCAGCCCCAGCATTTT.